This TCR beta chain stems from a study of response to subunit inactivated influenza vaccine. Study results and limitations: The authors put forward the suggestion that each seasonal influenza vaccination may bring in only a limited number of new T cells.

The germline CDR1 and CDR2 sequences are MNHNS and SASEGT. The CDR3 consists of 16 residues. V dropped 5 bases and J dropped 3 bases, with 17 bases sitting between them. TCRdb re-analysed the RT-PCR reads in MiXCR, keeping a single row per CDR3 protein. Found here are hundreds of thousands of distinct CDR3 sequences, approximately 13% of them singletons; the top ten hold 5.5% to 7%. As regards this clonotype: Its antigen remains unidentified.

The clonotype comes from a middle-aged man who received an inactivated influenza vaccine. The sequenced sample was PBMCs from blood, obtained around two weeks before vaccination. This chain links TRBV6-1 with TRBJ1-5; tentative D call: TRBD1 (6 bases). The CDR3 DNA follows: TGTGCCAGCAGTCCCCATCAGGGGAAATACAATCAGCCCCAGCATTTT. It specifies CASSPHQGKYNQPQHF.